Each of the 28 T cell receptor beta chains below was sequenced from the same sample in a study of regulatory T cells in long-lasting Graves disease. Relying on iRepertoire HTBI primers and Arm-PCR of CDR3 regions, the team built TCR beta libraries. MiXCR was run by TCRdb on the multiplex PCR reads, yielding one entry per CDR3 protein. The sample contains over 500,000 distinct CDR3 sequences, roughly 16% of which appear only once. Stated time point: newly diagnosed GD, antithyroid drugs for less than 3 months. From RNA extracted from PBMCs, the TCR library was made. These data are also associated with another study on T cells in Graves' hyperthyroidism and ophthalmopathy.

The sample was peripheral blood mononuclear cells (PBMCs), taken at new diagnosis, from a patient treated with antithyroid drugs. These receptors originate from a woman younger than 45 with Graves disease.

This chain uses TRBV2 with TRBJ2-2; no clear D gene. The CDR3 extends over 14 amino acids. The V and J ends lost 7 bases and 0 bases respectively, with 9 bases between them. The germline V gene has CDR1 SNHLY and CDR2 FYNNEI. The CDR3 sequence is CASNLYANTGELFF. The CDR3 coding sequence is TGTGCCAGCAACCTATACGCGAACACCGGGGAGCTGTTTTTT.

This clonotype came up a few times. This chain links TRBV6-1 with TRBJ2-2, with D possibly TRBD2 on 6 matching bases. V shed 5 bases and J shed 2 bases, with 12 bases lying between them. The CDR3 is 15 residues long. Germline V gene data show CDR1 as MNHNS and CDR2 as SASEGT. The CDR3 loop is CASSTSSVNTGELFF. The CDR3 region has the DNA TGTGCCAGCAGTACTAGCTCCGTCAACACCGGGGAGCTGTTTTTT.

This clonotype came up many times. The V gene is TRBV11-1, the J gene TRBJ2-5, with D possibly being TRBD2 (6 bases). This CDR3 region has 15 residues. CDR1 SGHAT and CDR2 FQDESV come from the germline V gene (reference sequence). Trimming pared 3 bases from V and 4 bases from J, leaving 15 bases between. The CDR3, as DNA: TGTGCCAGCAGCTTGGCGACCCTAGCGACAGAGACCCAGTACTTC. It is translated as CASSLATLATETQYF.

This clonotype was observed a few times. The genes are TRBV18 and TRBJ2-7; D gene unclear. Germline V CDR1 and CDR2: KGHSH, LQKENI. V lost 6 bases to trimming and J lost 6 bases, with 15 bases between them. CDR3 length equals 13 residues. CDR3 DNA: TGTGCCAGCTCCCCCCCGGGCTCTCTCGAGCAGTACTTC. It yields the protein CASSPPGSLEQYF.

This rearrangement joins TRBV27 to TRBJ1-6, with 8 nucleotides matching TRBD1. The germline V gene encodes CDR1 MNHEY and CDR2 SMNVEV (reference sequence). This CDR3 comprises 17 residues. The J segment lost 6 bases and the V segment lost 3 bases, leaving 10 bases of the junction unmatched. The CDR3 coding sequence is TGTGCCAGCAGTTTGAAGTACAGGACAGGGCCTAATTCACCCCTCCACTTT. Its translation: CASSLKYRTGPNSPLHF.

About this clonotype: A much more abundant neighbour one base away suggests this may be a read error. This chain connects TRBV7-2 to TRBJ2-6; no definite D call. V shed 11 bases and J shed 3 bases, with 20 bases lying between them. The CDR3 runs 16 residues. Germline-derived CDR1 and CDR2 are SGHTA and FQGNSA. The CDR3 DNA reads as TGTGCCGGCACCGAACCGCTAGGGCTTGGGGCCAACGTCCTGACTTTC. Its protein is CAGTEPLGLGANVLTF.

J is TRBJ1-6 and V is TRBV19, with D hard to call. The CDR3 consists of 16 residues. Germline assignment: CDR1 LNHDA and CDR2 SQIVND (reference sequence). The V and J ends lost 3 bases and 7 bases respectively, with 16 bases between them. CDR3 sequence: CASSMGRTARNSPLHF. The CDR3 bases are TGTGCCAGTAGTATGGGTAGGACCGCCAGAAATTCACCCCTCCACTTT.

V gene TRBV24-1 combines with J gene TRBJ2-1; D possibly corresponds to TRBD2 (5 bases). Trimming removed 8 bases from V and 5 bases from J, with 18 bases in between. The CDR3 has 15 residues. The germline V gene has CDR1 KGHDR and CDR2 SFDVKD. The CDR3 bases are TGTGCCACCACGGGGTCTAACCCCCTCCACAATGAGCAGTTCTTC. It specifies CATTGSNPLHNEQFF.

This clonotype came up a few times. A junction end diverges from the germline sequence, so it may reflect a read error. The rearrangement uses TRBV7-2 and TRBJ1-1; tentative D call: TRBD1 (6 bases). From germline, CDR1 is SGHTA and CDR2 FQGNSA. This CDR3 comprises 14 residues. The chain's CDR3 is CASSRQVLNTKAFF. CDR3 coding DNA: TGTGCCAGCAGCAGACAGGTTTTGAACACTAAAGCTTTCTTT.

This clonotype showed up many times. The chain is built from TRBV6-2 or TRBV6-3 and TRBJ2-5, with TRBD1 matching over 10 bases. J lost 0 bases, V lost 4 bases, and 8 bases had no gene match. The CDR3 runs to 17 residues. Germline-derived CDR1 and CDR2 are MNHEY and SVGEGT. Here the CDR3 reads CASSSIFGTGDQETQYF. The CDR3 coding sequence is TGTGCCAGCAGTTCCATCTTCGGGACAGGGGACCAAGAGACCCAGTACTTC.

The V gene is TRBV28, the J gene TRBJ2-2; 8 bases fit TRBD1. Germline loops: CDR1 MDHEN, CDR2 SYDVKM. The ends lost 6 bases at V and 6 bases at J; junction bases unmatched: 9. CDR3 length: 15 residues. The CDR3 sequence: CASSPGTGFPGELFF. The CDR3 DNA reads as TGTGCCAGCAGCCCCGGGACAGGTTTCCCCGGGGAGCTGTTTTTT.

This chain connects TRBV9 to TRBJ2-2; no reliable D call. Trimming shortened V by 1 base and J by 1 base, and 11 bases separated the two germline ends. From germline, CDR1 is SGDLS and CDR2 YYNGEE. The CDR3 runs to 16 residues. The chain's CDR3 is CASSVSWGGNTGELFF. The DNA of the CDR3 is TGTGCCAGCAGCGTATCTTGGGGTGGGAACACCGGGGAGCTGTTTTTT.

This clonotype came up a few times. The chain couples TRBV18 to TRBJ2-3, with 10 bases aligning to TRBD2. CDR1 and CDR2 from the germline V gene are KGHSH and LQKENI. The V gene end was trimmed by 5 bases and the J gene end by 5 bases; junction bases not matched to a gene: 10. The CDR3 contains 16 residues. CDR3 nucleotides: TGTGCCAGCTCAGACCCGACTAGCGGGCAGGAAGATACGCAGTATTTT. Amino acid sequence: CASSDPTSGQEDTQYF.

The V gene is TRBV20-1, the J gene TRBJ1-6; 9 bases line up with TRBD1. Per the germline V gene, CDR1 is DFQATT and CDR2 is SNEGSKA (reference sequence). Unmatched junction bases numbered 4, after V lost 3 bases and J lost 4 bases. CDR3 length equals 15 residues. The CDR3 protein is CSARTGTGYNSPLHF. The CDR3 region has the DNA TGCAGTGCTAGGACCGGGACAGGGTATAATTCACCCCTCCACTTT.

This clonotype was seen a few times. A read error may be the cause here, since a much bigger clone is one base away. The chain joins TRBV28 to TRBJ2-7; 7 bases line up with TRBD2. Losses at the gene ends were 3 bases for V and 6 bases for J; bases not matched to a gene: 5. Germline V gene sequence: CDR1 MDHEN, CDR2 SYDVKM. This CDR3 has 13 residues. The CDR3 DNA reads as TGTGCCAGCAGTTTTGCGGGAGTGGGCGAGCAGTACTTC. Encoded protein: CASSFAGVGEQYF.

This clonotype came up a few times. The V gene is TRBV9, the J gene TRBJ2-7; perhaps TRBD2 as D (6 bases). Germline V gene data show CDR1 as SGDLS and CDR2 as YYNGEE. V lost 4 bases, J lost 2 bases, and 16 bases lay in between. This CDR3 has 15 amino acids. CDR3 in amino acids: CASSPRDSLAYEQYF. In nucleotides, the CDR3 is TGTGCCAGCAGCCCTCGGGACTCCCTTGCCTACGAGCAGTACTTC. Variable domain in full (rest from reference TRBV9 and TRBJ2-7): DSGVTQTPKHLITATGQRVTLRCSPRSGDLSVYWYQQSLDQGLQFLIQYYNGEERAKGNILERFSAQQFPDLHSELNLSSLELGDSALYFCASSPRDSLAYEQYFGPGTRLTVT.

V gene TRBV6-2 or TRBV6-3 combines with J gene TRBJ2-5; a weak D match, TRBD1 (5 bases). The CDR3 extends over 13 amino acids. V was trimmed by 11 bases and J by 0 bases, leaving 13 bases between them. Germline V lookup: CDR1 MNHEY, CDR2 SVGEGT. In nucleotides, the CDR3 is TGTGCCGGATCGTCAGGGCACCAAGAGACCCAGTACTTC. It translates to CAGSSGHQETQYF.

This clonotype was detected ten times or more. The chain couples TRBV28 to TRBJ2-5, with 8 bases aligning to TRBD2. From germline, CDR1 is MDHEN and CDR2 SYDVKM. This CDR3 region has 14 residues. V was pared by 5 bases and J by 9 bases, with 11 bases of the junction left unmatched. CDR3 sequence: CASSTWGSGGAQYF. DNA for the CDR3: TGTGCCAGCAGTACATGGGGGTCCGGGGGGGCCCAGTACTTC.

This clonotype was seen a few times. The genes are TRBV25-1 and TRBJ2-2, with TRBD2 identical over 11 bases. V shed 3 bases, J shed 7 bases, and the junction held 7 bases outside the gene matches. The CDR3 spans 16 residues. Looked up from germline, CDR1 is MGHDK and CDR2 is SYGVNS. The CDR3 protein is CASSEATSGMVGELFF. DNA of the CDR3: TGTGCCAGCAGTGAGGCGACTAGCGGGATGGTCGGGGAGCTGTTTTTT.

This chain joins TRBV19 and TRBJ2-7, with D perhaps TRBD1 (5 bases). The CDR3 runs to 16 residues. The germline V gene has CDR1 LNHDA and CDR2 SQIVND (reference sequence). Between the trimmed V and J ends, which lost 5 bases and 2 bases, there was a span of 19 bases. The CDR3 reads CASSPFRQTVTYEQYF. CDR3 DNA: TGTGCCAGTAGTCCCTTCCGACAGACTGTCACCTACGAGCAGTACTTC.

This clonotype was counted at least ten times. The rearrangement uses TRBV7-2 and TRBJ1-3; D call uncertain. Looked up from germline, CDR1 is SGHTA and CDR2 is FQGNSA. The CDR3 totals 12 residues. V was pared by 3 bases and J by 4 bases, with 4 bases between. The chain's CDR3 is CASSFTGNTIYF. In nucleotides, the CDR3 is TGTGCCAGCAGCTTTACAGGAAACACCATATATTTT.

This clonotype appeared many times. CDR3 nucleotides: TGTGCCAGCAGGGTTACCGGGACAGGGACTTTGTACACTGAAGCTTTCTTT. Translation: CASRVTGTGTLYTEAFF. The chain has TRBV28 and TRBJ1-1; 9 bases match TRBD1. The CDR3 has 17 amino acids. With V trimmed by 6 bases and J by 3 bases, 14 bases remained unmatched. CDR1 and CDR2 from the germline V gene are MDHEN and SYDVKM.

The genes are TRBV5-4 and TRBJ2-5; 9 bases agree with TRBD1. The CDR3 is 15 amino acids. Unmatched junction bases numbered 8, after V lost 3 bases and J lost 5 bases. Germline CDR1 SGHNT, CDR2 YYREEE (reference sequence). CDR3 sequence reads: CASSSTGTGRETQYF. The CDR3 DNA reads as TGTGCCAGCAGCTCGACCGGGACAGGGAGGGAGACCCAGTACTTC.

This clonotype was counted only a few times. The chain links TRBV5-1 to TRBJ1-5; tentative D call: TRBD1 (5 bases). CDR1 SGHRS and CDR2 YFSETQ come from the germline V gene. The ends were cut back, 0 bases at V and 3 bases at J, with 7 bases in the middle. The CDR3 contains 14 residues. CDR3 in amino acids: CASSLDGHNQPQHF. The CDR3 DNA sequence: TGCGCCAGCAGCTTGGACGGACACAATCAGCCCCAGCATTTT.

This clonotype was counted at least ten times. CDR3 loop: CASSSAQGVTGELFF. The CDR3, as DNA: TGTGCCAGCAGTTCAGCACAGGGCGTCACCGGGGAGCTGTTTTTT. The chain carries TRBV28 and TRBJ2-2, with a tentative D call TRBD1 (6 bases). CDR1 MDHEN and CDR2 SYDVKM come from the germline V gene. The CDR3 totals 15 residues. The ends were cut back, 4 bases at V and 4 bases at J, with 13 bases in the middle.

This sequence joins TRBV15 and TRBJ2-1, with TRBD1 matching over 7 bases. The CDR3 covers 16 residues. Germline loops: CDR1 LNHNV, CDR2 YYDKDF (reference sequence). V shed 5 bases and J 6 bases; nucleotides not matched to a gene: 13. CDR3 DNA sequence: TGTGCCACCAGCTTTCGCCGGACAGGTCGGGCCAATGAGCAGTTCTTC. Amino acids: CATSFRRTGRANEQFF.

The rearrangement uses TRBV9 and TRBJ2-1; 9 bases align to TRBD2. The germline V gene encodes CDR1 SGDLS and CDR2 YYNGEE. V lost 0 bases to trimming and J lost 4 bases; unmatched junction nucleotides: 8. The CDR3 has 17 residues. The CDR3 region is CASSVDSGLASYNEQFF. The CDR3 bases are TGTGCCAGCAGCGTAGACTCGGGACTAGCTTCATACAATGAGCAGTTCTTC.

This clonotype was observed a single time. Being one base from a much bigger clone, this may be a read error. This sequence joins TRBV20-1 and TRBJ2-3, with TRBD1 matching over 11 bases. Germline V lookup: CDR1 DFQATT, CDR2 SNEGSKA (reference sequence). The CDR3 has 16 amino acids. The CDR3 sequence is CSAREQGQGVADTRYF. The CDR3, as DNA: TGCAGTGCTAGAGAACAGGGACAGGGGGTCGCAGATACGCGGTATTTT.